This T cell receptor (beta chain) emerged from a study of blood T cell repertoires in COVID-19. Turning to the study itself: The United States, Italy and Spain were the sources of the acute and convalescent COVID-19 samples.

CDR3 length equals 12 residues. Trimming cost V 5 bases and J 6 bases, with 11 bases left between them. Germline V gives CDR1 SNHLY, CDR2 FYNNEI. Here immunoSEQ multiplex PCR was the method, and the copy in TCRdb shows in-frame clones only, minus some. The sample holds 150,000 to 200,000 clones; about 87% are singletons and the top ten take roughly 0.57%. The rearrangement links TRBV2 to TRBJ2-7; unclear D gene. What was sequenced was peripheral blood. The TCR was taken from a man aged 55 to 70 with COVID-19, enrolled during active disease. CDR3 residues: CASSSLYVEQYF. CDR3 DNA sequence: TGTGCCAGCAGTTCCCTCTACGTCGAGCAGTACTTC.